This TCR beta chain was sequenced for a study of radiotherapy plus CTLA-4 blockade in lung cancer. The overall study: Objective responses were recorded in roughly 17% of patients, with disease control recorded in 25% to 35%.

Trimming removed 2 bases at V and 6 bases at J, with 20 bases between. The CDR3 is made up of 16 amino acids. Germline-derived CDR1 and CDR2 are GTSNPN and SVGIG (reference sequence). The study gave focal radiation plus ipilimumab CTLA-4 blockade to patients with chemo-refractory metastatic non-small-cell lung cancer. Only in-frame clones appear in the TCRdb table, and some are missing; sequencing was by immunoSEQ multiplex PCR. This table has tens of thousands of clones, around 69% appearing once. The sample here was peripheral blood, taken from a patient treated with radiotherapy plus ipilimumab. The sequence derives from a human donor with non-small cell lung cancer who had a complete response to radiotherapy plus ipilimumab. V usage is TRBV30 and J usage is TRBJ2-4; a weak D match, TRBD1 (6 bases). Here the CDR3 DNA reads TGTGCCTGGAGTCCCCCAGGGGCAGGGAGAAGAAACATTCAGTACTTC. Protein: CAWSPPGAGRRNIQYF.